The present entry profiles one TCR beta chain with its context. The antigen is unknown. cDNA molecules carried unique molecular identifiers, and template switching added a universal primer site. Each CDR3 protein gets one entry after TCRdb re-called the 5' RACE reads with MiXCR. The data contain 400,000 to 600,000 distinct CDR3 sequences, 20% to 25% of them singletons. The entry originates in a study of identical twins. Points from the study as a whole: Zero-insertion analyses could be partly confounded by invariant MAIT and iNKT cells. Sequences that were beta out-of-frame showed weaker excess twin sharing. Memory repertoires lacked the insertion deficit that abundant cord blood beta clonotypes showed.

Germline loops: CDR1 DFQATT, CDR2 SNEGSKA (reference sequence). CDR3 size: 14 residues. Trimming took off 5 bases at V and 0 bases at J, with 12 bases between the two ends. The same specimen was also included in a second study, on yellow fever vaccine responses in identical twins.

The source of this sequence is a woman under 30 in good health. Sequenced: CD4+ T cells sorted from blood. The chain is built from TRBV20-1 and TRBJ2-3; D is possibly TRBD2 (6 bases). The CDR3 DNA reads as TGCAGTGCTCCTAGCGAGAGAAGCACAGATACGCAGTATTTT. Translation: CSAPSERSTDTQYF.